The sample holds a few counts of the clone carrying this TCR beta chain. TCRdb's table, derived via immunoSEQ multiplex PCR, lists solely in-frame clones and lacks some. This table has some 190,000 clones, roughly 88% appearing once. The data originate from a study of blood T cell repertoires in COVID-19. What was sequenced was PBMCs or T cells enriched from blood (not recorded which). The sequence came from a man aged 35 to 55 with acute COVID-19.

The CDR3 loop is CASSSASTGELFF. In nucleotides, the CDR3 is TGTGCCAGCAGCTCCGCTAGCACCGGGGAGCTGTTTTTT. The rearrangement links TRBV7-3 to TRBJ2-2, with no clear D. Germline V gives CDR1 SGHTA, CDR2 FQGTGA. The CDR3 is made up of 13 amino acids. Trimming took off 4 bases at V and 4 bases at J, with 7 bases between the two ends.